The 29 T cell receptor beta chains below all came from one sample that was sequenced in a study of T cell repertoires in cytomegalovirus infection. TCRdb independently ran MiXCR on the reads; one entry per CDR3 protein. The profile shows hundreds of thousands of distinct CDR3 sequences, approximately 11% of them singletons. The sequenced material came from PBMCs. These receptors were collected from a human donor in good health (CMV status not recorded). Some clones in this sample may be carry-over from other donors' samples.

This clonotype was observed many times. J is TRBJ2-5 and V is TRBV19; possibly TRBD1 or TRBD2 for D (5 bases each). The CDR3 consists of 14 residues. Germline V CDR1 and CDR2: LNHDA, SQIVND (reference sequence). V shed 7 bases and J shed 2 bases, with 14 bases lying between them. CDR3 sequence reads: CASNERGRQETQYF. CDR3 DNA sequence: TGTGCCAGTAATGAGAGGGGCAGACAAGAGACCCAGTACTTC.

This clonotype was seen at least ten times. The rearrangement links TRBV5-5 to TRBJ2-7; D call uncertain. Trimming shortened V by 2 bases and J by 2 bases, and 17 bases separated the two germline ends. The CDR3 covers 16 residues. Germline-derived CDR1 and CDR2 are SGHKS and YYEKEE (reference sequence). The CDR3 loop is CASSLNGGTLAYEQYF. CDR3 sequence (DNA): TGTGCCAGCAGCTTAAACGGCGGTACATTGGCCTACGAGCAGTACTTC.

This clonotype appeared many times. The V gene is TRBV7-2, the J gene TRBJ2-5; 9 positions match TRBD2. The CDR3 spans 15 residues. The germline V gene has CDR1 SGHTA and CDR2 FQGNSA. V was pared by 5 bases and J by 4 bases, with 8 bases of the junction left unmatched. The CDR3 DNA reads as TGTGCCAGCAGCCAGGGACTAGCTCGGGGAGAGACCCAGTACTTC. Translation gives CASSQGLARGETQYF.

This clonotype was observed a handful of times. The rearrangement links TRBV28 to TRBJ2-7, with D perhaps TRBD2 (5 bases). Trimming removed 4 bases at V and 1 base at J, with 11 bases between. Per germline, CDR1 MDHEN and CDR2 SYDVKM. This CDR3 spans 14 amino acids. The CDR3 loop reads CASSSGLQSYEQYF. CDR3 nucleotides: TGTGCCAGCAGTTCCGGACTTCAATCCTACGAGCAGTACTTC.

There are many counts of this clonotype. The chain carries TRBV10-3 and TRBJ1-4; weak D call: TRBD1 (5 bases). CDR1 ENHRY and CDR2 SYGVKD come from the germline V gene. V lost 8 bases and J lost 7, with 14 bases in between. The CDR3 consists of 13 residues. CDR3 region: CAIGAGGGEKLFF. Written as DNA, the CDR3 is TGTGCCATCGGGGCAGGAGGCGGTGAAAAACTGTTTTTT.

The chain has TRBV28 and TRBJ1-4; D perhaps matches TRBD1 (6 bases). V dropped 5 bases and J dropped 10 bases, with 11 bases sitting between them. CDR1 and CDR2 from the germline V gene are MDHEN and SYDVKM. The CDR3 runs 12 residues. CDR3 sequence reads: CASSTGGGKLFF. CDR3 in DNA: TGTGCCAGCAGTACCGGAGGGGGAAAACTGTTTTTT.

V usage is TRBV6-6 and J usage is TRBJ2-7; 8 bases map to TRBD2. The CDR3 runs 15 residues. V lost 2 bases to trimming and J lost 3 bases; unmatched junction nucleotides: 6. In germline, CDR1 is MNHNY, CDR2 SVGAGI (reference sequence). The CDR3 sequence: CASSYPGLGNYEQYF. For the CDR3, the DNA is TGTGCCAGCAGTTACCCGGGACTAGGAAACTACGAGCAGTACTTC.

This clonotype was seen more than once but under ten times. This chain uses TRBV11-3 with TRBJ2-2; D remains ambiguous. Trimming cost V 0 bases and J 8 bases, with 10 bases left between them. CDR3 size: 14 residues. Per germline, CDR1 SGHNT and CDR2 YENEEA. As DNA, the CDR3 is TGTGCCAGCAGCTTAGACCCCCCCCGAGGGGAGCTGTTTTTT. Its protein is CASSLDPPRGELFF.

The table lists this clonotype with a count of one. The chain joins TRBV5-1 to TRBJ2-7; D is perhaps TRBD1 (6 bases). V dropped 4 bases and J dropped 2 bases, with 13 bases sitting between them. The CDR3 spans 14 residues. Germline lookup yields CDR1 SGHRS and CDR2 YFSETQ. This CDR3 is CASSPSTGTYEQYF. CDR3 nucleotides: TGCGCCAGCAGCCCGTCGACAGGCACCTACGAGCAGTACTTC.

This clonotype appeared many times. The J gene is TRBJ1-2, the V gene TRBV11-2; D is unresolved. The CDR3 extends over 13 amino acids. Germline CDR1 is SGHAT and CDR2 is FQNNGV. Trimming left V 1 base short and J 8 bases short, with 11 bases between. CDR3 nucleotides: TGTGCCAGCAGCTTAGGGGCAGCCGGGGGCTACACCTTC. It codes for CASSLGAAGGYTF. Full variable domain (remainder filled in from reference TRBV11-2 and TRBJ1-2): EAGVAQSPRYKIIEKRQSVAFWCNPISGHATLYWYQQILGQGPKLLIQFQNNGVVDDSQLPKDRFSAERLKGVDSTLKIQPAKLEDSAVYLCASSLGAAGGYTFGSGTRLTVV.

Note on this clonotype: A read error may be the cause here, since a much bigger clone is one base away. The chain employs TRBV12-3 or TRBV12-4 and TRBJ1-1, with 10 positions matching TRBD1. Losses at the gene ends were 10 bases for V and 4 bases for J; bases not matched to a gene: 9. This CDR3 contains 14 residues. This CDR3 reads CANWRTGGFTEAFF. DNA for the CDR3: TGTGCCAACTGGAGGACAGGGGGTTTCACTGAAGCTTTCTTT.

This clonotype occurred many times. The chain joins TRBV19 to TRBJ1-1, with D perhaps matching TRBD1 (6 bases). Trimming pared 9 bases from V and 4 bases from J, leaving 15 bases between. From germline, CDR1 is LNHDA and CDR2 SQIVND (reference sequence). This CDR3 contains 13 residues. The CDR3 sequence: CARSVGGPTEAFF. CDR3 in DNA: TGTGCCAGGTCGGTGGGGGGCCCCACTGAAGCTTTCTTT.

The sample holds many counts of this clonotype. The genes are TRBV9 and TRBJ2-4; 14 bases align to TRBD2. Germline trimming cut 4 bases from V and 0 bases from J; bases unmatched to any gene: 9. Per the germline V gene, CDR1 is SGDLS and CDR2 is YYNGEE. The CDR3 loop spans 19 amino acids. The CDR3 here is CASSPSGLAGELAKNIQYF. CDR3 DNA: TGTGCCAGCAGCCCCTCGGGACTAGCGGGGGAGCTAGCCAAAAACATTCAGTACTTC.

This clonotype was seen only a few times. V usage is TRBV20-1 and J usage is TRBJ2-2; the match to TRBD1 covers 7 bases. This CDR3 has 14 amino acids. The junction had 7 bases not matched to a gene; V was cut back by 4 bases and J by 5 bases. The germline CDR1 and CDR2 sequences are DFQATT and SNEGSKA (reference sequence). In nucleotides, the CDR3 is TGCAGTGCTAAACAGGGGAAGAGTACCGGGGAGCTGTTTTTT. Amino acid sequence: CSAKQGKSTGELFF.

V gene TRBV14 combines with J gene TRBJ1-1, with unresolved D. V was pared by 4 bases and J by 4 bases, with 13 bases between. This CDR3 region has 14 residues. Germline assignment: CDR1 SGHDN and CDR2 FVKESK. Here the CDR3 reads CASSLHRLVTEAFF. DNA of the CDR3: TGTGCCAGCAGCCTTCACCGACTGGTCACTGAAGCTTTCTTT.

The gene calls are TRBV6-6 and TRBJ2-1; 7 bases are shared with TRBD2. The CDR3 runs 15 residues. The ends lost 2 bases at V and 6 bases at J; junction bases unmatched: 7. Germline V gives CDR1 MNHNY, CDR2 SVGAGI (reference sequence). CDR3 protein: CASSYGRETLNEQFF. The DNA for the CDR3 is TGTGCCAGCAGTTACGGGCGGGAGACACTCAATGAGCAGTTCTTC.

This chain joins TRBV3-1 and TRBJ2-7; possibly TRBD2 for D (5 bases). CDR1 is LGHDT, CDR2 YNNKEL, per germline (reference sequence). CDR3 length equals 15 residues. V gave up 1 base and J gave up 6 bases, with 16 bases separating them. CDR3 loop: CASSQGLGLRGEQYF. In DNA form, the CDR3 reads TGTGCCAGCAGCCAAGGACTCGGCCTCCGGGGCGAGCAGTACTTC.

Turning to this clonotype: Possible read error: a much larger clone is one base away. The CDR3 sequence is CASSGSGYRTDAQYF. CDR3 coding DNA: TGTGCCAGCAGTGGTAGCGGGTATCGCACAGATGCGCAGTATTTT. The chain links TRBV2 to TRBJ2-3; 7 bases fit TRBD2. The CDR3 length is 15 residues. The germline gives CDR1 SNHLY, CDR2 FYNNEI.

V gene TRBV29-1 combines with J gene TRBJ1-1; the match to TRBD1 covers 7 bases. Germline CDR1 reads SQVTM; CDR2 reads ANQGSEA. J was trimmed by 4 bases and V by 6 bases; bases with no gene match: 8. This CDR3 contains 13 residues. CDR3 DNA sequence: TGCAGCGTCAAGGGCAGGGGGTTCACTGAAGCTTTCTTT. Protein product: CSVKGRGFTEAFF.

This clonotype was found many times. The chain recombines TRBV19 with TRBJ2-7, with TRBD2 matching 11 bases. This CDR3 contains 14 residues. Trimming took 3 bases from V and 4 from J; bases not matched to a gene: 2. CDR1 and CDR2 from the germline V gene are LNHDA and SQIVND (reference sequence). The CDR3, as DNA: TGTGCCAGTAGTATTGGGACTAGCGGATACGAGCAGTACTTC. This sequence encodes CASSIGTSGYEQYF.

This clonotype has a count of ten or more. V usage is TRBV6-1 and J usage is TRBJ2-1, with D maybe TRBD2 (5 bases). The length of the CDR3 is 12 residues. Germline V gene data show CDR1 as MNHNS and CDR2 as SASEGT. Trimming stripped 9 bases from V and 5 bases from J, with 11 bases between. The CDR3 DNA reads TGTGCCAGTAGGGAGCCGGACAATGAGCAGTTCTTC. As protein: CASREPDNEQFF.

Many counts were recorded for this clonotype. The gene calls are TRBV7-9 and TRBJ1-2; D is undetermined. The V gene lost 10 bases and the J gene lost 5 bases, with 23 bases spanning the gap. CDR1 is SEHNR and CDR2 is FQNEAQ in the germline V gene (reference sequence). This CDR3 is built from 15 residues. DNA for the CDR3: TGTGCCATCACCCCACAATGGGCAGGTACTTATGGCTACACCTTC. The encoded protein is CAITPQWAGTYGYTF.

This clonotype was observed many times. CDR3 sequence: CASSLLRTDNQPQHF. The CDR3 nucleotides are TGTGCCAGCAGTTTATTAAGGACCGACAATCAGCCCCAGCATTTT. The chain is built from TRBV28 and TRBJ1-5; D gene uncertain. Germline CDR1 is MDHEN and CDR2 is SYDVKM. The CDR3 is 15 amino acids. V was shortened by 1 base and J by 3 bases, with 10 bases between the two germline ends.

The rearrangement uses TRBV30 and TRBJ1-1, with 8 nucleotides matching TRBD1. In germline, CDR1 is GTSNPN, CDR2 SVGIG (reference sequence). CDR3 length: 16 amino acids. V shed 0 bases, J shed 0 bases, and the junction held 6 bases outside the gene matches. CDR3 DNA sequence: TGTGCCTGGAGTGTACCTCGGACAGGGATGAACACTGAAGCTTTCTTT. It translates to CAWSVPRTGMNTEAFF.

The table lists this clonotype with a few counts. The rearrangement joins TRBV18 to TRBJ2-1, with TRBD2 matching over 9 bases. This CDR3 comprises 15 residues. Germline lookup yields CDR1 KGHSH and CDR2 LQKENI. Germline trimming cut 6 bases from V and 4 bases from J; bases unmatched to any gene: 7. DNA of the CDR3: TGTGCCAGCTCGCCTGTGCTAGCGGGATACAATGAGCAGTTCTTC. Its translation: CASSPVLAGYNEQFF.

At least ten counts were recorded for this clonotype. The chain joins TRBV6-1 to TRBJ2-2; 9 bases agree with TRBD2. Germline loops: CDR1 MNHNS, CDR2 SASEGT. With V trimmed by 7 bases and J by 5 bases, 5 bases remained unmatched. The CDR3 is 14 residues long. In DNA, the CDR3 is TGTGCCAGCACAGGCGGGGGGGGTACCGGGGAGCTGTTTTTT. Translating gives CASTGGGGTGELFF.

This chain connects TRBV19 to TRBJ1-6; 9 nucleotides line up with TRBD1. Germline V gives CDR1 LNHDA, CDR2 SQIVND (reference sequence). Trimming took 4 bases from V and 6 from J; bases not matched to a gene: 4. This CDR3 spans 15 amino acids. The CDR3 DNA reads as TGTGCCAGTAGTACCTGGACAGGGGCTAATTCACCCCTCCACTTT. The encoded protein is CASSTWTGANSPLHF. The whole variable domain, remainder taken from reference TRBV19 and TRBJ1-6, is DGGITQSPKYLFRKEGQNVTLSCEQNLNHDAMYWYRQDPGQGLRLIYYSQIVNDFQKGDIAEGYSVSREKKESFPLTVTSAQKNPTAFYLCASSTWTGANSPLHFGNGTRLTVT.

This clonotype was seen repeatedly, ten times or more. This chain links TRBV27 with TRBJ1-5, with 8 bases matching TRBD1. The germline CDR1 and CDR2 sequences are MNHEY and SMNVEV (reference sequence). The CDR3 is 15 amino acids. Trimming took 2 bases from V and 6 from J; bases not matched to a gene: 6. The CDR3 loop reads CASSLTQGAIQPQHF. CDR3 nucleotide sequence: TGTGCCAGCAGTTTAACCCAGGGGGCGATTCAGCCCCAGCATTTT.

This clonotype was counted a few times. J is TRBJ1-4 and V is TRBV7-9; TRBD1 matches at 8 bases. The germline V gene has CDR1 SEHNR and CDR2 FQNEAQ (reference sequence). V dropped 2 bases and J dropped 7; count of bases not matched to a gene: 6. The CDR3 runs to 15 residues. The CDR3 sequence: CASSLPDRGGEKLFF. The CDR3 nucleotides are TGTGCCAGCAGCTTACCCGACAGGGGTGGTGAAAAACTGTTTTTT.